This entry is about one TCR beta chain. These data are taken from a study of OX40 agonist ivuxolimab in advanced cancers. For the study at large: Treatment of patients was with ivuxolimab, an agonistic anti-OX40 (CD134) antibody.

Deletions cut 5 bases from V and 7 bases from J, with 11 bases between. The CDR3 covers 12 residues. CDR1 is SNHLY, CDR2 FYNNEI, per germline. Sequencing used immunoSEQ multiplex PCR; TCRdb keeps in-frame clones, though not all of them. The sample gives about 59,000 clones, roughly 84% of which show up once; approximately 0.57% is in the top ten. This TCR was recovered from an adult with an advanced solid tumor such as melanoma, head and neck, liver or kidney cancer. The rearrangement links TRBV2 to TRBJ1-2, with no clear D. The specimen comprised CD4+ or CD8+ T cells sorted from blood, sampled in a trial of the OX40 agonist ivuxolimab. The DNA for the CDR3 is TGTGCCAGCAGTAATCGGGGTGGTGGCTACACCTTC. Protein product: CASSNRGGGYTF.